Listed here is a single TCR beta chain. What it binds is unknown. TCRdb re-called the reads with MiXCR, one entry per CDR3 protein. Among roughly 630,000 distinct CDR3 sequences, roughly 26% were seen once, and the ten largest hold 7.5% to 9%. This sample is part of a study of T cell repertoires in cytomegalovirus infection. Study overall: CMV infection plus the matching HLA type was flagged by public TCR beta signatures.

Regarding the study as a whole: Identification of carriers of CMV plus the relevant HLA was achieved through cumulative public TCR beta family frequency. The ex vivo response was dominated by HLA-C-restricted CMV-specific TCR beta clonotypes.

The V and J ends lost 7 bases and 4 bases, in that order; junction bases with no gene match: 16. This CDR3 is 17 amino acids long. Germline V gives CDR1 MNHNY, CDR2 SVGAGI (reference sequence). Material: CD8+ T cells from PBMCs. This rearrangement joins TRBV6-6 to TRBJ1-1; TRBD1 aligns across 9 bases. The source is a human donor in good health (CMV status not recorded). Some clones in this sample may be carry-over from other donors' samples. In DNA, the CDR3 is TGTGCCAGCATCTCCAGGCTCCGGACAGGGGCGGCCACTGAAGCTTTCTTT. Its protein product is CASISRLRTGAATEAFF.